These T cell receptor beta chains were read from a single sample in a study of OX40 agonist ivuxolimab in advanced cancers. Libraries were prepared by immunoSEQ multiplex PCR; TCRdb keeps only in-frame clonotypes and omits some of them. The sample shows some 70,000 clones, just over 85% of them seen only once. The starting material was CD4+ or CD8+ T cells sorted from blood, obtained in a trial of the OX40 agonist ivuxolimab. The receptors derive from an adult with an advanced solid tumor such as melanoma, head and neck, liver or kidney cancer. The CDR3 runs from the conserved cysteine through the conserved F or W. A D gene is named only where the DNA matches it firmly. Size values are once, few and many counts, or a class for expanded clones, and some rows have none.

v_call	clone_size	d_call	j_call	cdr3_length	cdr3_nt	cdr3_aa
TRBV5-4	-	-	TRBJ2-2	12	TGTGCCAGCAGCTTACAGGCCGGGGAGCTGTTTTTT	CASSLQAGELFF
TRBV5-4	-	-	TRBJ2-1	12	TGTGCCAGCAGCGCGCCGCTAGCGGAGCAGTTCTTC	CASSAPLAEQFF
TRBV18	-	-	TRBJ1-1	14	TGTGCCAGCTCACCAGCGGTTACGAACACTGAAGCTTTCTTT	CASSPAVTNTEAFF
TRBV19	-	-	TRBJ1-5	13	TGTGCCAGTAGGTTCACAGGGCTTCAGCCCCAGCATTTT	CASRFTGLQPQHF
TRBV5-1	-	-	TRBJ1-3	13	TGCGCCAGCAGCTATGCAGGGGGAAACACCATATATTTT	CASSYAGGNTIYF
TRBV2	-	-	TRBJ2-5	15	TGTGCCAGCAGTCCACTACAGGGAACGGGGGAGACCCAGTACTTC	CASSPLQGTGETQYF
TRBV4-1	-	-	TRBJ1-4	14	TGCGCCAGCAGCCAAGGGCAGAACTATGAAAAACTGTTTTTT	CASSQGQNYEKLFF
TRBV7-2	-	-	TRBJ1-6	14	TGTGCCAGCAGGGGACGGACTTTAAATTCACCCCTCCACTTT	CASRGRTLNSPLHF
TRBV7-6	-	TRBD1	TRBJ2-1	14	TGTGCCAGCAGCCCCCGGGACAGGGGGACTGAGCAGTTCTTC	CASSPRDRGTEQFF
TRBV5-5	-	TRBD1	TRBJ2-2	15	TGTGCCAGCAGCAGGGACAGGGTTAACACCGGGGAGCTGTTTTTT	CASSRDRVNTGELFF
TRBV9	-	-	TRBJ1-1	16	TGTGCCAGCAACTCTCTGGGGAGGCAGACGAACACTGAAGCTTTCTTT	CASNSLGRQTNTEAFF
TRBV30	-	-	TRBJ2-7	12	TGTGCCTGGAGCGGGGACATTTACGAGCAGTACTTC	CAWSGDIYEQYF
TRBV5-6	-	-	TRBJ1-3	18	TGTGCCAGCAGCTTGGCCGGGCCAGCCGCCAACTCTGGAAACACCATATATTTT	CASSLAGPAANSGNTIYF
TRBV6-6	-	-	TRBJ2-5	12	TGTGCCAGCACCATGCCCCGCGAGACCCAGTACTTC	CASTMPRETQYF
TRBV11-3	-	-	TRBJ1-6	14	TGTGCCAGCAGCTTGGGCAGGGTGGAATCACCCCTCCACTTT	CASSLGRVESPLHF
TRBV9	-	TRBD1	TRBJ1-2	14	TGTGCCAGCAGCGTAGGCGGACAGGGGGCCGGCTACACCTTC	CASSVGGQGAGYTF
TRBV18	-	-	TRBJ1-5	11	TGTGCCAGCTCACCTACCGGATCCCAGCATTTT	CASSPTGSQHF
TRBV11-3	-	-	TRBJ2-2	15	TGTGCCAGCAGCTTCCCACGGGGGGCGGTCGGGGAGCTGTTTTTT	CASSFPRGAVGELFF
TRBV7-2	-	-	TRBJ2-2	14	TGTGCCAGCAGAATAGGCAGGCCCACCGGGGAGCTGTTTTTT	CASRIGRPTGELFF
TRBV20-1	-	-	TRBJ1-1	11	TGCAGTGCTCCCAGAGTCACTGAAGCTTTCTTT	CSAPRVTEAFF
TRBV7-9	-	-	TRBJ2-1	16	TGTGCCAGCAGCTCTAATCGCCTCCGGACATCTGATGAGCAGTTCTTC	CASSSNRLRTSDEQFF
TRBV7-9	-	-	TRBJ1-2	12	TGTGCCAGCAGCTTAGATGGGGACGGCTACACCTTC	CASSLDGDGYTF
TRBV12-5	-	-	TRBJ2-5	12	TGTGCTAGTGGCCCCTGGCCGGCGACCCAGTACTTC	CASGPWPATQYF
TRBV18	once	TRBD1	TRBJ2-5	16	TGTGCCAGCCACCCGGGCGGGACAGGGGTTCAAGAGACCCAGTACTTC	CASHPGGTGVQETQYF
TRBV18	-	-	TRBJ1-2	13	TGTGCCAGCTCACCAGCCGGGGATGATGGCTACACCTTC	CASSPAGDDGYTF
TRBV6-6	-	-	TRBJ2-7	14	TGTGCCAGCAGAACGGGTGGAGGGACCTACGAGCAGTACTTC	CASRTGGGTYEQYF
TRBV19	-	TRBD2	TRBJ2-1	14	TGTGCCAGTAGTATAGGGACTAGCCCCAATGAGCAGTTCTTC	CASSIGTSPNEQFF
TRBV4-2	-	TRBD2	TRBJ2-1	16	TGTGCCAGCAGCCAAGATTCGAGCGGGGGGGCTCTTGAGCAGTTCTTC	CASSQDSSGGALEQFF
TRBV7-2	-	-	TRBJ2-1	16	TGTGCCAGCAGCTCCCTGACAGCTACGGGCCGTTATGAGCAGTTCTTC	CASSSLTATGRYEQFF